This T cell receptor beta chain was recorded in a study of technical replicates of blood from several donors. Sequencing used immunoSEQ multiplex PCR; TCRdb keeps in-frame clones, though not all of them. The table has under 95,000 clones, 90% to 95% seen once; the top ten hold less than 0.4%. With V trimmed by 3 bases and J by 1 base, 4 bases remained unmatched. CDR1 is SGHRS, CDR2 YFSETQ, per germline. The CDR3 extends over 15 amino acids. The sequenced material came from T cells isolated from PBMCs. This sequence joins TRBV5-1 and TRBJ2-7, with 10 nucleotides matching TRBD2. The receptor comes from a human donor in good health. Some clones in this sample may be carry-over from other donors' samples. CDR3 region: CASSWTSGNSYEQYF. The CDR3, as DNA: TGCGCCAGCAGCTGGACTAGCGGCAATTCCTACGAGCAGTACTTC. The full variable domain, its missing parts supplied by reference TRBV5-1 and TRBJ2-7, is KAGVTQTPRYLIKTRGQQVTLSCSPISGHRSVSWYQQTPGQGLQFLFEYFSETQRNKGNFPGRFSGRQFSNSRSEMNVSTLELGDSALYLCASSWTSGNSYEQYFGPGTRLTVT.